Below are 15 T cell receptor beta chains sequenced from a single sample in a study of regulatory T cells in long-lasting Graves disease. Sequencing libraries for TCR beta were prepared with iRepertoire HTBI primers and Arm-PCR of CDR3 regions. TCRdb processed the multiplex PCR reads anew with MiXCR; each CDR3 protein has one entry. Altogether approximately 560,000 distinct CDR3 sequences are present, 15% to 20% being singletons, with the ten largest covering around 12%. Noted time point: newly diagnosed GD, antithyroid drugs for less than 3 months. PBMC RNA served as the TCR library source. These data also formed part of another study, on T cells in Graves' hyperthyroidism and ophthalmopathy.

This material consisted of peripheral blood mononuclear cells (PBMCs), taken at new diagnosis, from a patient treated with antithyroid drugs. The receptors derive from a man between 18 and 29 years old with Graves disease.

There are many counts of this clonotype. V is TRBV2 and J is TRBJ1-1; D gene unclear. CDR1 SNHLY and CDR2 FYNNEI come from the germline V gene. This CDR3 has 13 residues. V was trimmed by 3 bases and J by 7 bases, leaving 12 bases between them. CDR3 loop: CASSDGRQIEAFF. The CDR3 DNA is TGTGCCAGCAGTGATGGCCGGCAGATTGAAGCTTTCTTT.

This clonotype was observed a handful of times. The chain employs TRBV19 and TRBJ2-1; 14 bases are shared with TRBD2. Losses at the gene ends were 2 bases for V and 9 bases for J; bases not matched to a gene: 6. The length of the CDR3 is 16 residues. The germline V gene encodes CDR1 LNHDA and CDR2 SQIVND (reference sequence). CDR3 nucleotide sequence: TGTGCCAGTAGTATAATCGGGACTAGCGGGGGAGTTGAGCAGTTCTTC. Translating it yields CASSIIGTSGGVEQFF.

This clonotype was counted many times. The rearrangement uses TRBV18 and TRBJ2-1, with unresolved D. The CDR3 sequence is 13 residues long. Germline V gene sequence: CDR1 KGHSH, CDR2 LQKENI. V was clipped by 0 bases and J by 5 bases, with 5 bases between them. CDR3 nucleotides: TGTGCCAGCTCACCACCGAACGACAATGAGCAGTTCTTC. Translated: CASSPPNDNEQFF.

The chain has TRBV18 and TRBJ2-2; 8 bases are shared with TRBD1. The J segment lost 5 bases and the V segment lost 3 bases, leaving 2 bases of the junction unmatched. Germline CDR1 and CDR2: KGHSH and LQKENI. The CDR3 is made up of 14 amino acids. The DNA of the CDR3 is TGTGCCAGCTCACCCAGGACAGGGACCGGGGAGCTGTTTTTT. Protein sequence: CASSPRTGTGELFF.

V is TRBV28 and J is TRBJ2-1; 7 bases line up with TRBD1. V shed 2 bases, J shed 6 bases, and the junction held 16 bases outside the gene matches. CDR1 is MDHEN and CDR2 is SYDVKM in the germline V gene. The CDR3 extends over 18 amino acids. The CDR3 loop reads CASSLDLYRGKQGNEQFF. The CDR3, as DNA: TGTGCCAGCAGTTTAGACCTCTACAGGGGCAAGCAGGGCAATGAGCAGTTCTTC.

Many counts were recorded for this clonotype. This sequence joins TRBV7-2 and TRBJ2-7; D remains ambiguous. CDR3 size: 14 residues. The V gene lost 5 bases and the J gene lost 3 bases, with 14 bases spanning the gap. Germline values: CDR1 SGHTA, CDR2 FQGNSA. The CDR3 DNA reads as TGTGCCAGCAGCCCCTCCCCCGACGGCTACGAGCAGTACTTC. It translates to CASSPSPDGYEQYF.

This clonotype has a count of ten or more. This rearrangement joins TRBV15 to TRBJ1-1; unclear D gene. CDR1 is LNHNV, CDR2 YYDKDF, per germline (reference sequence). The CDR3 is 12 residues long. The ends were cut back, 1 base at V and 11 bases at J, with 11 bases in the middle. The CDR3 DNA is TGTGCCACCAGCAGAGTAGGAGGGCGGGCTTTCTTT. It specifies CATSRVGGRAFF.

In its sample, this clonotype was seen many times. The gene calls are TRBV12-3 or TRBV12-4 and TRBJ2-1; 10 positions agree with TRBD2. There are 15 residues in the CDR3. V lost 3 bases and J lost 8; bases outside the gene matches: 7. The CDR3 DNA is TGTGCCAGCAGTTTCGCTAGCGGGAGCTTCGATGAGCAGTTCTTC. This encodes CASSFASGSFDEQFF.

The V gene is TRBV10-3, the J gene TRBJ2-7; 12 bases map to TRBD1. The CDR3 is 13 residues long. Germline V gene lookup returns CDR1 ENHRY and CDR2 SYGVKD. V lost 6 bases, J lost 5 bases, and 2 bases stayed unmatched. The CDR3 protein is CAISGTGGDEQYF. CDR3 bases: TGTGCCATCAGCGGGACAGGGGGCGACGAGCAGTACTTC.

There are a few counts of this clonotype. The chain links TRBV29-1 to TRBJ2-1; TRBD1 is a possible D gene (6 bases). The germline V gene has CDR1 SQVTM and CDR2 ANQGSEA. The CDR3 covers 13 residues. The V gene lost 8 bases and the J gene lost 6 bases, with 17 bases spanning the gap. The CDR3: CSLRPQGVNEQFF. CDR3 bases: TGCAGCCTTCGACCACAGGGAGTCAATGAGCAGTTCTTC.

CDR3 DNA: TGTGCCAGCAGCTCACAGGGGGTCTACTACGAGCAGTACTTC. This translates into CASSSQGVYYEQYF. V and J are TRBV7-9 and TRBJ2-7; 8 nucleotides agree with TRBD1. Germline V gives CDR1 SEHNR, CDR2 FQNEAQ (reference sequence). J gave up 3 bases and V 4 bases, and 5 bases lay outside the gene matches. The CDR3 has 14 residues.

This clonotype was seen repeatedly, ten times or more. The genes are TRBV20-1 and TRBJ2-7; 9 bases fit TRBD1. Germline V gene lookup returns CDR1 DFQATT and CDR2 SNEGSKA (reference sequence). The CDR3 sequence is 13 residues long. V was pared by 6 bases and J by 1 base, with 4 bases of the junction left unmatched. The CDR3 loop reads CSAGDRASYEQYF. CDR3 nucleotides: TGCAGTGCGGGGGACAGGGCGTCCTACGAGCAGTACTTC.

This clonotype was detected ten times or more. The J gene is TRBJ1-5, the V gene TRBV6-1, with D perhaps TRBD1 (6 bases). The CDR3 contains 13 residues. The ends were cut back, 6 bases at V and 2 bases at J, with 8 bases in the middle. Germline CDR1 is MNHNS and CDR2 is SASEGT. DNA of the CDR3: TGTGCCAGCAGAGGGGGGGGCAATCAGCCCCAGCATTTT. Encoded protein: CASRGGGNQPQHF.

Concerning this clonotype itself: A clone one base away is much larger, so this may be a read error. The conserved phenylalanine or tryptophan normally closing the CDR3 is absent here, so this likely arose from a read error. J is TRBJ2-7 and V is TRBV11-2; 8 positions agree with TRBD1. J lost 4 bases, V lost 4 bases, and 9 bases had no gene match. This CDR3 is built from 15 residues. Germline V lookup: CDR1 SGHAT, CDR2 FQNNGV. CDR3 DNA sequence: TGTGCCAGCAGCTACAGGGCAGGGGGCACTTACGAGCAGTACTAC. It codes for CASSYRAGGTYEQYY.

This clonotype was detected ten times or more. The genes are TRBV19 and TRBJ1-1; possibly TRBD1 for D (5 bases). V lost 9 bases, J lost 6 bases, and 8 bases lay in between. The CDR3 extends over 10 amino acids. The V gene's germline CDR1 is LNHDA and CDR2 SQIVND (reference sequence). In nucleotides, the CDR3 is TGTGCCAGCGGGGCTCCTGAAGCTTTCTTT. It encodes CASGAPEAFF.